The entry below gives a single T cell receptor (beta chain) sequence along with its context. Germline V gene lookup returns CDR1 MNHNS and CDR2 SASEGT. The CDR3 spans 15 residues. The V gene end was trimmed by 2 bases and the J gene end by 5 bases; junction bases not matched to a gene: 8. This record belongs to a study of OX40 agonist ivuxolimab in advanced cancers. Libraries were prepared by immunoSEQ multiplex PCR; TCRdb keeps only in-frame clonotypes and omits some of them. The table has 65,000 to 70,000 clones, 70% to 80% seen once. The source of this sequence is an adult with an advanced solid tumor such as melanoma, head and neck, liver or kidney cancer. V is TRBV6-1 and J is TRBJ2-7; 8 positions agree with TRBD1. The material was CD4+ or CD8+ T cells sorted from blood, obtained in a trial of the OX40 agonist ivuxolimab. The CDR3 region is CASSEIGDRGDEQYF. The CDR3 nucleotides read TGTGCCAGCAGTGAAATTGGAGACAGGGGAGACGAGCAGTACTTC.